The 6 T cell receptor beta chains below come from one sample, sequenced in a study of blood T cell repertoires in COVID-19. Produced via immunoSEQ multiplex PCR; TCRdb's table is partial and in-frame only. This repertoire shows more than 350,000 clones, nearly 90% found once; its top ten account for around 1.5%. Sequenced material: PBMCs or T cells enriched from blood (not recorded which). The origin of the receptors is a woman aged 18-29 years who had been exposed to COVID-19.

This chain connects TRBV4-1 to TRBJ2-7; 7 bases map to TRBD2. This CDR3 is built from 16 residues. Looked up from germline, CDR1 is MGHRA and CDR2 is YSYEKL. Losses at the gene ends were 0 bases for V and 3 bases for J; bases not matched to a gene: 8. In DNA form, the CDR3 reads TGCGCCAGCAGCCAAGATCCGGGCGGGAGAGTCTACGAGCAGTACTTC. This gives the protein CASSQDPGGRVYEQYF.

This chain connects TRBV18 to TRBJ1-1; possibly TRBD1 for D (6 bases). This CDR3 has 15 residues. Trimming removed 4 bases at V and 3 bases at J, with 15 bases between. The V gene's germline CDR1 is KGHSH and CDR2 LQKENI. CDR3 sequence reads: CASSQIGGSDTEAFF. CDR3 coding DNA: TGTGCCAGCTCACAGATAGGGGGTTCGGACACTGAAGCTTTCTTT.

The rearrangement links TRBV9 to TRBJ2-1, with 8 bases lining up with TRBD2. The junction had 12 bases not matched to a gene; V was cut back by 5 bases and J by 2 bases. Germline CDR1 is SGDLS and CDR2 is YYNGEE. The CDR3 spans 17 residues. CDR3 nucleotide sequence: TGTGCCAGCAGTCAACAAATAGCGGGACCAACCTACAATGAGCAGTTCTTC. It codes for CASSQQIAGPTYNEQFF.

The chain employs TRBV14 and TRBJ1-2, with a possible D match to TRBD1 (5 bases). Germline CDR1 and CDR2: SGHDN and FVKESK. With 1 base removed from V and 4 bases from J, the gap between germline ends came to 10 bases. The CDR3 totals 14 residues. The CDR3 loop is CASSQGWGTYGYTF. Written as DNA, the CDR3 is TGTGCCAGCAGCCAAGGATGGGGCACCTATGGCTACACCTTC.

The chain is built from TRBV18 and TRBJ2-7; D unresolved. Germline V gives CDR1 KGHSH, CDR2 LQKENI. This CDR3 spans 13 amino acids. V was cut by 5 bases and J by 6 bases, with 14 bases left in between. CDR3 DNA: TGTGCCAGCTCATATTATTCGCCGGGCGAGCAGTACTTC. Residues: CASSYYSPGEQYF.

This sequence joins TRBV3-1 (or the pseudogene TRBV3-2) and TRBJ2-3; D might be TRBD2 (6 bases). This CDR3 contains 16 residues. Trimming shortened V by 5 bases and J by 1 base, and 16 bases separated the two germline ends. Per germline, CDR1 LGHDT and CDR2 YNNKEL (reference sequence). The CDR3 protein is CASSGPGDFGTDTQYF. The DNA for the CDR3 is TGTGCCAGCAGCGGACCGGGGGACTTTGGCACAGATACGCAGTATTTT.